This T cell receptor beta chain was captured by sequencing in a study of CXCR3-negative and CXCR3-positive naive CD8 T cells. With respect to this clonotype: Its antigen remains unknown.

The libraries of TRB cDNA were constructed through 5' RACE using UMI labels. TCRdb re-called the 5' RACE reads; one entry per CDR3 protein, DNA not given. This repertoire includes over 150,000 distinct CDR3 sequences. Broader study findings: Sequencing showed both naive subsets with comparably high diversity, and memory CD8+ cells much lower. The study found that naive CXCR3-negative and CXCR3-positive cells shared TRBV-TRBJ usage, while memory cells differed. For CXCR3-positive naive cells, TRB CDR3s were more hydrophobic than those of CXCR3-negative naive cells.

Among CD8+ T cells, naive ones were CD45RO-CCR7+CD27+CD95-. The CDR3 extends over 15 amino acids. Germline assignment: CDR1 LNHNV and CDR2 YYDKDF (reference sequence). The rearrangement links TRBV15 to TRBJ1-1; absent DNA, TCRdb's TRBD1 call cannot be checked. The receptor was derived from a human donor in good health. Some clones in this sample may be carry-over from other donors' samples. Sequenced: naive CXCR3+ CD8+ T cells from blood. Subset reported: CD45RO-CCR7+CD27+CD95- naive CD8+ T cells expressing CXCR3 (TNR3+). CDR3 in amino acids: CATSRDRGMNTEAFF.